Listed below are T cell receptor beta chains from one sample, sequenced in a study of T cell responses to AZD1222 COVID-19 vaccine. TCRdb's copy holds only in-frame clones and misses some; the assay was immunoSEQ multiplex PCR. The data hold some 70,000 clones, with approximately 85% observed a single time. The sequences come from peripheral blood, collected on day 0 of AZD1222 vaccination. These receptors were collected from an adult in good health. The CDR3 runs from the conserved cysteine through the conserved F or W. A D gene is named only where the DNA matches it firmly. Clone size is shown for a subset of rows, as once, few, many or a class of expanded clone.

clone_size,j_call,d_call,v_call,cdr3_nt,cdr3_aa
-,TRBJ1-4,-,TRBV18,TGTGCCAGCCTTCACGGACGGGGAACAACTAATGAAAAACTGTTTTTT,CASLHGRGTTNEKLFF
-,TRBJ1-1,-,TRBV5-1,TGCGCCAGCAGCTTGTTTCAAGGGAACACTGAAGCTTTCTTT,CASSLFQGNTEAFF
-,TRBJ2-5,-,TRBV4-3,TGCGCCAGCAGCCACTATGGGGTCCCGTACCAAGAGACCCAGTACTTC,CASSHYGVPYQETQYF
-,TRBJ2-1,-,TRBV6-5,TGTGCCAGCATCGGACCACACAATGAGCAGTTCTTC,CASIGPHNEQFF
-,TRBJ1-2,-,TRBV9,TGTGCCAGCAGCGTCGACAGTATCCCTAACTATGGCTACACCTTC,CASSVDSIPNYGYTF
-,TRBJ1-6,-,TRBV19,TGTGCCAGTAGTAATCCCACAGGGAACAATTCACCCCTCCACTTT,CASSNPTGNNSPLHF
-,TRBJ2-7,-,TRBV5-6,TGTGCCAGCAGCCCTAAAACGGGACTGGCCGAGCAGTACTTC,CASSPKTGLAEQYF
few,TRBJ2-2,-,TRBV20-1,TGCAGTGCCGCCGGAACCGGGGAGCTGTTTTTT,CSAAGTGELFF
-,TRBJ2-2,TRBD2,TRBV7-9,TGTGCCAGCAGCGTCCTACCTTGGACTAGCGCCACCGGGGAGCTGTTTTTT,CASSVLPWTSATGELFF
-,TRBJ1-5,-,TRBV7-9,TGTGCCAGCAGCATAAATAGCAATCAGCCCCAGCATTTT,CASSINSNQPQHF
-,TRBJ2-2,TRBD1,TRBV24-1,TGTGCCACCAGTGATTCGAAGGACAGGGCCGCCGGGGAGCTGTTTTTT,CATSDSKDRAAGELFF
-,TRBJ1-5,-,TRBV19,TGTGCCAGTAGTATAGCAGGGCAAGTATATCAGCCCCAGCATTTT,CASSIAGQVYQPQHF